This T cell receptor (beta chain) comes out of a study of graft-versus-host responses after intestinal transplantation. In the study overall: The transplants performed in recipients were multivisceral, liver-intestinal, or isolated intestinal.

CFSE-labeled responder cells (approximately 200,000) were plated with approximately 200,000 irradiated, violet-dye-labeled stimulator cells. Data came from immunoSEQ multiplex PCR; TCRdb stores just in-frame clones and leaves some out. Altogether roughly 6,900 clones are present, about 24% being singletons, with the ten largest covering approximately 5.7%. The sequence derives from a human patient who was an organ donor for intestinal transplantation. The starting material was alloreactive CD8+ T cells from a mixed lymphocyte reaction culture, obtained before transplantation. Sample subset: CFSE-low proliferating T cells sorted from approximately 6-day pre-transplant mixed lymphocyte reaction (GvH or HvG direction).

The CDR3 sequence is CASSLISWGARSQETQYF. In DNA form, the CDR3 reads TGTGCCAGCAGTTTAATTAGTTGGGGGGCGCGTTCCCAAGAGACCCAGTACTTC. J is TRBJ2-5 and V is TRBV28; D is tentatively TRBD1 or TRBD2 (6 bases each). Germline loops: CDR1 MDHEN, CDR2 SYDVKM. Deletions cut 2 bases from V and 1 base from J, with 20 bases between. CDR3 size: 18 residues.